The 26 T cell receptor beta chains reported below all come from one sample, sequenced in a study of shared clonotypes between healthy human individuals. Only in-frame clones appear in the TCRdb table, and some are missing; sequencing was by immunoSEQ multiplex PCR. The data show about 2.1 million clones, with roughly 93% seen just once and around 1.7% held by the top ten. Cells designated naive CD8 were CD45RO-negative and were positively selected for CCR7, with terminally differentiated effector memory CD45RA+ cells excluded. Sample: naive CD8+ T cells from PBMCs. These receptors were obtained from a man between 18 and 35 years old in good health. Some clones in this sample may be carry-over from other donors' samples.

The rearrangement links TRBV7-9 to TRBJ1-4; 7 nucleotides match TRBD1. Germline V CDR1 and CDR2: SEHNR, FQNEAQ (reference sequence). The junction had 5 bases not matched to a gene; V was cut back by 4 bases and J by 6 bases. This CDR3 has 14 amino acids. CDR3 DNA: TGTGCCAGCAGCTCACGACAGGGATATGAAAAACTGTTTTTT. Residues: CASSSRQGYEKLFF.

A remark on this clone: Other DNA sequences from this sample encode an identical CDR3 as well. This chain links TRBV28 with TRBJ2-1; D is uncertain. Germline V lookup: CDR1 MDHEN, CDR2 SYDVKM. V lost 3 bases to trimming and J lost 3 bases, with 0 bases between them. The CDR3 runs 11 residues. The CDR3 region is CASSFYNEQFF. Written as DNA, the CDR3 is TGTGCCAGCAGTTTCTACAATGAGCAGTTCTTC.

CDR3 coding DNA: TGCGCCAGCAGTCCCGACAGGGACTTTGGCGAGCAGTACTTC. Translating it yields CASSPDRDFGEQYF. The chain links TRBV4-1 to TRBJ2-5; maybe TRBD1 (7 bases). The J call may be incorrect, as the DNA end agrees better with TRBJ2-7. Germline V gene lookup returns CDR1 MGHRA and CDR2 YSYEKL. The CDR3 is made up of 14 amino acids.

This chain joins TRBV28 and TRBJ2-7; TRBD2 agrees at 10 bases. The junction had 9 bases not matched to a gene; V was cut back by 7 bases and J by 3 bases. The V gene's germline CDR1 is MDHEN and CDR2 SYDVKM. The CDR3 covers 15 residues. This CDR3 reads CASNSPPSGSYEQYF. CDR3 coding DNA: TGTGCCAGCAACTCGCCCCCTAGCGGGAGCTACGAGCAGTACTTC.

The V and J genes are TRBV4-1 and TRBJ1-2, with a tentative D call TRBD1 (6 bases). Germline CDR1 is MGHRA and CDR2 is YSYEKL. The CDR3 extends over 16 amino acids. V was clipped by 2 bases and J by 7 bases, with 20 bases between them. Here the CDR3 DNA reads TGCGCCAGCAGCCAATTCCAAAGGGGGGCTGAAGGTGGCTACACCTTC. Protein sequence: CASSQFQRGAEGGYTF.

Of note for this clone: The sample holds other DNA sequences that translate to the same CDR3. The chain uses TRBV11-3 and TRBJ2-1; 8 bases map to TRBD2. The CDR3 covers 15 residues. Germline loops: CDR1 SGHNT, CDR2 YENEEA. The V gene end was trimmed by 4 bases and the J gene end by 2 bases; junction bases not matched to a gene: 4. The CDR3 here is CASSSRTSPYNEQFF. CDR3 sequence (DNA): TGTGCCAGCAGCTCACGGACTAGCCCCTACAATGAGCAGTTCTTC.

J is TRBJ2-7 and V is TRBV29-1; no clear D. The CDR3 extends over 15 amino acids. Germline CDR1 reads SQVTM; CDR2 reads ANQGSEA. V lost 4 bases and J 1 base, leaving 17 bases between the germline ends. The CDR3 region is CSVVSEWPESYEQYF. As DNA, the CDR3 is TGCAGCGTTGTTTCGGAGTGGCCAGAGTCCTACGAGCAGTACTTC.

CDR3 sequence reads: CASSELTTYEQYF. The CDR3, as DNA: TGTGCCAGCAGTGAACTGACGACCTACGAGCAGTACTTC. This chain links TRBV6-1 with TRBJ2-7; no clear D. The germline V and J ends were trimmed by 2 bases and 2 bases, with 7 bases remaining between them. The CDR3 covers 13 residues. In germline, CDR1 is MNHNS, CDR2 SASEGT.

CDR3 bases: TGTGCCAGCAGCTTGCTGCTAGCGGGTTCTTACGAGCAGTACTTC. Encoded protein: CASSLLLAGSYEQYF. The rearrangement uses TRBV7-6 and TRBJ2-7; 8 nucleotides match TRBD2. The CDR3 runs to 15 residues. The J segment lost 4 bases and the V segment lost 3 bases, leaving 8 bases of the junction unmatched. Germline V gene data show CDR1 as SGHVS and CDR2 as FNYEAQ.

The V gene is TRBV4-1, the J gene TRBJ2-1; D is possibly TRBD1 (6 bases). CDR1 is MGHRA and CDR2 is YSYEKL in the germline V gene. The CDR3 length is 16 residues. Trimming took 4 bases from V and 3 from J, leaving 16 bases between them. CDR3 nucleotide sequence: TGCGCCAGCAGCCGGTCTATTGGGACATACTACAATGAGCAGTTCTTC. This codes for CASSRSIGTYYNEQFF.

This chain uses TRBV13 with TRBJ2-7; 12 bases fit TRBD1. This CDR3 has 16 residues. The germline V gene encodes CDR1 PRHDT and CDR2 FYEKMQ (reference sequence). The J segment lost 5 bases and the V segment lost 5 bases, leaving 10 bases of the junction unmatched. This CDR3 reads CASSPAGTGGFHEQYF. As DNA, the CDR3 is TGTGCCAGCAGCCCAGCCGGGACAGGGGGCTTCCACGAGCAGTACTTC.

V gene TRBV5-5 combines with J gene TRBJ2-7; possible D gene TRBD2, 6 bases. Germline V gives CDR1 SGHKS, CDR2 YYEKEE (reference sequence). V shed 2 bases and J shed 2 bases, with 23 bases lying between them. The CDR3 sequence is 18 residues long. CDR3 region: CASSFRVGGFNSPYEQYF. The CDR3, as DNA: TGTGCCAGCAGCTTTAGGGTGGGAGGCTTTAATTCGCCCTACGAGCAGTACTTC.

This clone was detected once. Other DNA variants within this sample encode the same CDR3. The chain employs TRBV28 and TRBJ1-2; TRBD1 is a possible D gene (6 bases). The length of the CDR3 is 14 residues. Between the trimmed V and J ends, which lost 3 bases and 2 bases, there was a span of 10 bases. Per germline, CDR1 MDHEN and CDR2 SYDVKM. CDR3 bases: TGTGCCAGCAGTTTCCCAGGGGCCAACTATGGCTACACCTTC. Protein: CASSFPGANYGYTF.

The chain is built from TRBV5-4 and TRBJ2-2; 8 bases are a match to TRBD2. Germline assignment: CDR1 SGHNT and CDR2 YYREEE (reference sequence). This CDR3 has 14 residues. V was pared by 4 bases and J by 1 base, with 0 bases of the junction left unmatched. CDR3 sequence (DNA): TGTGCCAGCAGCGCGGGAGGGAACACCGGGGAGCTGTTTTTT. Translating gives CASSAGGNTGELFF.

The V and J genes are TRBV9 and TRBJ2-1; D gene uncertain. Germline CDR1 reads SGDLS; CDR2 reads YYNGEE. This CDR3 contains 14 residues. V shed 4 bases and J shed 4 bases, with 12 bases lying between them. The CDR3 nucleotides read TGTGCCAGCAGCCCCCAGGACCATTACAATGAGCAGTTCTTC. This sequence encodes CASSPQDHYNEQFF.

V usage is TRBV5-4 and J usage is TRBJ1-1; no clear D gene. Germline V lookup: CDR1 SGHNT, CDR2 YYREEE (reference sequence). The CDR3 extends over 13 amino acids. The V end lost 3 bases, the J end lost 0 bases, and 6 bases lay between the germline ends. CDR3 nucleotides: TGTGCCAGCAGCTCGGCCATGAACACTGAAGCTTTCTTT. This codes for CASSSAMNTEAFF. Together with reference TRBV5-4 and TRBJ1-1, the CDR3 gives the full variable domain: ETGVTQSPTHLIKTRGQQVTLRCSSQSGHNTVSWYQQALGQGPQFIFQYYREEENGRGNFPPRFSGLQFPNYSSELNVNALELDDSALYLCASSSAMNTEAFFGQGTRLTVV.

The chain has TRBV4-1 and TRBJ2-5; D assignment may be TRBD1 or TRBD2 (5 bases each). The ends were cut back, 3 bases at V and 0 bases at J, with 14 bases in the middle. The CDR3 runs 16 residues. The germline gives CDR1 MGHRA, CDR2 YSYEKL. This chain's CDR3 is CASSHPGDGDQETQYF. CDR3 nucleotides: TGCGCCAGCAGCCACCCCGGGGACGGTGACCAAGAGACCCAGTACTTC.

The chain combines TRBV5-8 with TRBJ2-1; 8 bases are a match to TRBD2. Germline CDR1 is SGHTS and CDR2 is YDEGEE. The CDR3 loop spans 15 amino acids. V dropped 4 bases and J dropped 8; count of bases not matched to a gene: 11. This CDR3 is CASSRWGLDSYEQFF. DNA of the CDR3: TGTGCCAGCAGCCGCTGGGGACTAGACTCCTATGAGCAGTTCTTC.

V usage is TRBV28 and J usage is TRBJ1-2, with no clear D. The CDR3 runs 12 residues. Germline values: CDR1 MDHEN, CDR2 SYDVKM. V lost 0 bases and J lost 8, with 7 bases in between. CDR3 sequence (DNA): TGTGCCAGCAGTTTATGGTCGTCCGGCTACACCTTC. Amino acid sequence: CASSLWSSGYTF.

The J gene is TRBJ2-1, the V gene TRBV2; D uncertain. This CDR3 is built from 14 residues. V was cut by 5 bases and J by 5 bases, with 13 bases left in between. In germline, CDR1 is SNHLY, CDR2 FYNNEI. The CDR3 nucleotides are TGTGCCAGCAGTTTCCCAGAGCTACACAATGAGCAGTTCTTC. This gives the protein CASSFPELHNEQFF.

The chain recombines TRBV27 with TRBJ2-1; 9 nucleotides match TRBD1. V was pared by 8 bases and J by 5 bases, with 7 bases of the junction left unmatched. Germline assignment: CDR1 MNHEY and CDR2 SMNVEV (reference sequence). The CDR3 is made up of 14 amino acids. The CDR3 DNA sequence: TGTGCCAGCTCTTACGGGACAGGGAACAATGAGCAGTTCTTC. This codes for CASSYGTGNNEQFF.

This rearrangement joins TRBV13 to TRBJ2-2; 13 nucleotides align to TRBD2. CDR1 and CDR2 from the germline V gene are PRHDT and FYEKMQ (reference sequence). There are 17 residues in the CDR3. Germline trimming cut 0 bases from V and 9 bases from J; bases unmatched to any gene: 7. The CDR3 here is CASSLGLAGGPGRELFF. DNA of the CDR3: TGTGCCAGCAGCTTAGGACTAGCGGGAGGGCCTGGCAGGGAGCTGTTTTTT. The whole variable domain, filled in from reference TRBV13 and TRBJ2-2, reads AAGVIQSPRHLIKEKRETATLKCYPIPRHDTVYWYQQGPGQDPQFLISFYEKMQSDKGSIPDRFSAQQFSDYHSELNMSSLELGDSALYFCASSLGLAGGPGRELFFGEGSRLTVL.

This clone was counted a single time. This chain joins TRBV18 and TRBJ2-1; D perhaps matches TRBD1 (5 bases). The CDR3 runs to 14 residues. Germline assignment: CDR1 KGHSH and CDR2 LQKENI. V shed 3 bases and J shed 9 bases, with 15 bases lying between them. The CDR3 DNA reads TGTGCCAGCTCACCTACTTACAGGTCCAGTGAGCAGTTCTTC. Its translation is CASSPTYRSSEQFF.

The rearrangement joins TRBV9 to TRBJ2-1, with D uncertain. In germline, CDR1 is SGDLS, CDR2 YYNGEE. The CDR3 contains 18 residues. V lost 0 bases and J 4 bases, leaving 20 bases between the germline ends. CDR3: CASSVAMSREAVYNEQFF. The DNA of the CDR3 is TGTGCCAGCAGCGTAGCCATGTCTCGTGAGGCGGTTTACAATGAGCAGTTCTTC.

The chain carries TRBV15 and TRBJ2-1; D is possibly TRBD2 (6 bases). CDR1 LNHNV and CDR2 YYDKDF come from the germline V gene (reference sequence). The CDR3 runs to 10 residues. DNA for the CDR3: TGTGCAGCGGGCAAAAATGAGCAGTTCTTC. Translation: CAAGKNEQFF.

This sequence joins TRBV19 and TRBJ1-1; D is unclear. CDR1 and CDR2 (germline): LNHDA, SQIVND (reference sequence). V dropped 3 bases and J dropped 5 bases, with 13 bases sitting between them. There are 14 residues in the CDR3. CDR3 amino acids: CASSISRIGTEAFF. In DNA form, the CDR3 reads TGTGCCAGTAGTATCTCCAGGATTGGAACTGAAGCTTTCTTT.